The sequence of this TCR beta chain was determined in a study of blood T cell repertoires in COVID-19. The V segment lost 7 bases and the J segment 8 bases; nucleotides outside the gene matches: 7. Germline V CDR1 and CDR2: MNHEY, SVGAGI. This CDR3 region has 15 residues. Assay used: immunoSEQ multiplex PCR; TCRdb lists only in-frame clones, some missing. The sample lists nearly 110,000 clones, 84% occurring once. Material for sequencing was peripheral blood. The sequence derives from a human donor in a cohort sampled during active COVID-19. The V and J genes are TRBV6-5 and TRBJ2-1, with TRBD2 matching 14 bases. The CDR3 DNA is TGTGCCAGCATACCGGGACTAGCGGGAGTTGATGAGCAGTTCTTC. Its translation: CASIPGLAGVDEQFF.